The next 27 T cell receptor beta chains were all read from a single sample in a study of blood T cells in healthy people across ages. Combining a sample-barcoded 5' primer with a J-beta primer mix, a second PCR ran for roughly 7 to 11 cycles. TCRdb called the 5' RACE reads again in MiXCR, with one record for every CDR3 protein. The sample consists of fewer than 800,000 distinct CDR3 sequences, around 48% of them appearing once. Sequencing was performed on blood. The receptors were gathered from an older woman in good health.

This clonotype was detected a few times. This chain connects TRBV5-1 to TRBJ2-5; 9 bases are a match to TRBD1. The DNA matches TRBJ2-7 better at its end, which makes the J call doubtful. Germline assignment: CDR1 SGHRS and CDR2 YFSETQ. The CDR3 runs to 15 residues. The CDR3 coding sequence is TGCGCCAGCATCACCGGGACAGGGACCCTCGGCGAGCAGTACTTC. This encodes CASITGTGTLGEQYF.

This clonotype came up a few times. The chain recombines TRBV20-1 with TRBJ2-3; D gene uncertain. V was shortened by 3 bases and J by 4 bases, with 8 bases between the two germline ends. This CDR3 region has 12 residues. Looked up from germline, CDR1 is DFQATT and CDR2 is SNEGSKA (reference sequence). CDR3 bases: TGCAGTGCTAGGGATCGGCCAGATACGCAGTATTTT. As protein: CSARDRPDTQYF.

As concerns this clonotype: The junction departs from the called germline gene at one end, perhaps through a read error. The chain couples TRBV7-9 to TRBJ2-3; D might be TRBD1 (6 bases). The CDR3 totals 13 residues. Germline CDR1 and CDR2: SEHNR and FQNEAQ (reference sequence). CDR3 nucleotide sequence: TGTGCCAGCAGCCAAACAGGGACGGATACGCTGTATTTT. Amino acids: CASSQTGTDTLYF.

This rearrangement joins TRBV28 to TRBJ2-5, with D possibly being TRBD1 or TRBD2 (5 bases each). The end of the DNA aligns better with TRBJ2-7, so the J call may be wrong. This CDR3 contains 11 residues. Germline V gene lookup returns CDR1 MDHEN and CDR2 SYDVKM. CDR3 sequence: CASMGVREQYF. The DNA for the CDR3 is TGTGCCAGCATGGGGGTTCGCGAGCAGTACTTC.

This clonotype is a singleton in its sample. The chain is built from TRBV4-3 and TRBJ1-6; maybe TRBD1 (5 bases). Looked up from germline, CDR1 is LGHNA and CDR2 is YSLEER. This CDR3 region has 16 residues. Trimming took 2 bases from V and 10 from J, leaving 18 bases between them. The CDR3 is CASSQNFDLGESPLHF. CDR3 coding DNA: TGCGCCAGCAGCCAAAACTTCGACCTAGGGGAGTCACCCCTCCACTTT.

The rearrangement uses TRBV7-9 and TRBJ2-7; the match to TRBD1 covers 8 bases. V trimming: 1 base; J trimming: 3 bases; junction bases outside the gene matches: 5. The CDR3 runs 15 residues. The germline V gene encodes CDR1 SEHNR and CDR2 FQNEAQ (reference sequence). CDR3 loop: CASSLVGTGNYEQYF. Here the CDR3 DNA reads TGTGCCAGCAGCTTAGTGGGGACAGGCAACTACGAGCAGTACTTC.

V is TRBV29-1 and J is TRBJ2-1; 7 bases line up with TRBD2. V lost 0 bases, J lost 13 bases, and 6 bases stayed unmatched. The CDR3 runs 12 residues. Germline loops: CDR1 SQVTM, CDR2 ANQGSEA. CDR3 sequence reads: CSVEEGGTYQFF. The CDR3 region has the DNA TGCAGCGTTGAAGAGGGGGGGACTTACCAGTTCTTC.

This clonotype has only a few counts. The V gene is TRBV7-8, the J gene TRBJ2-3, with D tentatively TRBD2 (6 bases). V lost 2 bases and J lost 5, with 11 bases in between. Germline-derived CDR1 and CDR2 are SGHVS and FQNEAQ. There are 14 residues in the CDR3. As DNA, the CDR3 is TGTGCCAGCAGCTTAAGGGCAGCGGGAGATACGCAGTATTTT. It is translated as CASSLRAAGDTQYF.

There are many counts of this clonotype. This CDR3 reads CASSDDGNRGGYTF. The CDR3 nucleotides read TGTGCCAGCAGTGACGACGGTAACAGGGGTGGCTACACCTTC. This chain joins TRBV25-1 and TRBJ1-2; 7 nucleotides align to TRBD1. With 3 bases clipped from V and 7 bases from J, the junction kept 8 bases outside the gene matches. From germline, CDR1 is MGHDK and CDR2 SYGVNS. The length of the CDR3 is 14 residues.

This sequence joins TRBV6-4 and TRBJ1-2; D ambiguous. Germline CDR1 reads MRHNA; CDR2 reads SNTAGT. V lost 3 bases and J lost 1, with 12 bases in between. The CDR3 extends over 15 amino acids. This chain's CDR3 is CASSEWAGLNYGYTF. The CDR3 region has the DNA TGTGCCAGCAGTGAATGGGCAGGACTTAACTATGGCTACACCTTC.

The gene calls are TRBV29-1 and TRBJ2-5; 9 bases are a match to TRBD2. This CDR3 is built from 14 residues. V shed 6 bases, J shed 5 bases, and the junction held 10 bases outside the gene matches. Germline loops: CDR1 SQVTM, CDR2 ANQGSEA. The CDR3 DNA reads TGCAGCGTCGCGGGGGGGAGTCGGTGGGAGACCCAGTACTTC. It translates to CSVAGGSRWETQYF.

The chain couples TRBV5-1 to TRBJ1-2, with D perhaps TRBD1 (6 bases). V was trimmed by 0 bases and J by 1 base, leaving 13 bases between them. This CDR3 has 16 residues. Germline-derived CDR1 and CDR2 are SGHRS and YFSETQ. The CDR3 loop is CASSLEGGAFNYGYTF. The CDR3 nucleotides are TGCGCCAGCAGCTTGGAGGGGGGCGCGTTTAACTATGGCTACACCTTC.

This clonotype has ten or more counts. The chain uses TRBV20-1 and TRBJ2-7; TRBD2 matches at 7 bases. Germline CDR1 DFQATT, CDR2 SNEGSKA (reference sequence). V lost 3 bases and J lost 6; bases outside the gene matches: 5. The CDR3 runs 12 residues. The CDR3 reads CSARAGVREQYF. The CDR3 DNA follows: TGCAGTGCTAGGGCGGGGGTGCGCGAGCAGTACTTC.

This chain links TRBV7-2 with TRBJ2-1; 8 positions match TRBD2. This CDR3 is 14 amino acids long. V lost 1 base and J lost 13; bases outside the gene matches: 9. In germline, CDR1 is SGHTA, CDR2 FQGNSA. CDR3 region: CASSLGGSGNVQFF. The DNA for the CDR3 is TGTGCCAGCAGCTTAGGGGGTAGCGGGAACGTACAGTTCTTC.

This clonotype was counted only a few times. The rearrangement joins TRBV10-3 to TRBJ2-3; 7 bases are shared with TRBD2. Germline V lookup: CDR1 ENHRY, CDR2 SYGVKD. The CDR3 spans 14 residues. With V trimmed by 7 bases and J by 5 bases, 9 bases remained unmatched. CDR3 loop: CAIKPGLPIDTQYF. In DNA form, the CDR3 reads TGTGCCATCAAGCCGGGACTACCCATAGATACGCAGTATTTT.

At least ten counts were recorded for this clonotype. The chain joins TRBV7-9 to TRBJ1-1; D unclear. The CDR3 covers 15 residues. Looked up from germline, CDR1 is SEHNR and CDR2 is FQNEAQ (reference sequence). Trimming took off 0 bases at V and 1 base at J, with 9 bases between the two ends. The CDR3 protein is CASSLALAGNTEAFF. The CDR3 bases are TGTGCCAGCAGCTTAGCGCTAGCGGGGAACACTGAAGCTTTCTTT.

A few counts support this clonotype. V and J are TRBV7-2 and TRBJ1-4; D is unclear. From germline, CDR1 is SGHTA and CDR2 FQGNSA. V lost 5 bases and J 3 bases, leaving 7 bases between the germline ends. This CDR3 is 13 amino acids long. For the CDR3, the DNA is TGTGCCAGCAGCCGCGGACCTAATGAAAAACTGTTTTTT. Translating it yields CASSRGPNEKLFF.

This clonotype was seen more than once but under ten times. This sequence joins TRBV5-1 and TRBJ1-1; D is perhaps TRBD1 (5 bases). The length of the CDR3 is 12 residues. V gave up 5 bases and J gave up 11 bases, with 16 bases separating them. The germline gives CDR1 SGHRS, CDR2 YFSETQ. The CDR3 sequence is CASSYGGPGAFF. CDR3 bases: TGCGCCAGCAGTTATGGGGGACCCGGGGCTTTCTTT. Together with reference TRBV5-1 and TRBJ1-1, the CDR3 gives the full variable domain: KAGVTQTPRYLIKTRGQQVTLSCSPISGHRSVSWYQQTPGQGLQFLFEYFSETQRNKGNFPGRFSGRQFSNSRSEMNVSTLELGDSALYLCASSYGGPGAFFGQGTRLTVV.

The V gene is TRBV6-2 or TRBV6-3, the J gene TRBJ1-1, with no clear D. The germline V gene has CDR1 MNHEY and CDR2 SVGEGT. V was trimmed by 8 bases and J by 4 bases, leaving 11 bases between them. This CDR3 has 12 residues. The CDR3 bases are TGTGCCAGCGTAAAGGAAGCCACTGAAGCTTTCTTT. It yields the protein CASVKEATEAFF.

The chain couples TRBV5-1 to TRBJ2-3; 8 bases map to TRBD2. The germline gives CDR1 SGHRS, CDR2 YFSETQ. With V trimmed by 4 bases and J by 3 bases, 7 bases remained unmatched. The CDR3 loop spans 15 amino acids. CDR3 region: CASSASGSSTDTQYF. The CDR3, as DNA: TGCGCCAGCAGCGCCAGCGGGAGCTCTACAGATACGCAGTATTTT.

V gene TRBV27 combines with J gene TRBJ2-7, with D unresolved. From germline, CDR1 is MNHEY and CDR2 SMNVEV (reference sequence). Trimming shortened V by 2 bases and J by 6 bases, and 17 bases separated the two germline ends. CDR3 length equals 15 residues. This CDR3 reads CASSLKADGVGEQYF. The CDR3 DNA follows: TGTGCCAGCAGTTTAAAGGCGGATGGGGTTGGCGAGCAGTACTTC.

This clonotype was detected only once. The rearrangement links TRBV7-3 to TRBJ2-5, with D perhaps matching TRBD2 (5 bases). Deletions cut 6 bases from V and 1 base from J, with 12 bases between. The CDR3 spans 14 residues. Germline V gene data show CDR1 as SGHTA and CDR2 as FQGTGA. CDR3 nucleotide sequence: TGTGCCAGCAGTTCCATCGGGATCCAAGAGACCCAGTACTTC. Its protein is CASSSIGIQETQYF.

The chain couples TRBV5-1 to TRBJ2-4; 7 bases map to TRBD1. The CDR3 extends over 12 amino acids. V was clipped by 2 bases and J by 8 bases; unmatched bases: 1. CDR1 and CDR2 from the germline V gene are SGHRS and YFSETQ. CDR3 residues: CASSFQGDIQYF. The CDR3, as DNA: TGCGCCAGCAGCTTCCAGGGGGACATTCAGTACTTC. Based on the CDR3 plus reference TRBV5-1 and TRBJ2-4, the full variable domain is KAGVTQTPRYLIKTRGQQVTLSCSPISGHRSVSWYQQTPGQGLQFLFEYFSETQRNKGNFPGRFSGRQFSNSRSEMNVSTLELGDSALYLCASSFQGDIQYFGAGTRLSVL.

The chain joins TRBV30 to TRBJ2-3; 11 bases match TRBD2. With 6 bases clipped from V and 0 bases from J, the junction kept 5 bases outside the gene matches. Germline CDR1 and CDR2: GTSNPN and SVGIG (reference sequence). CDR3 length equals 15 residues. The CDR3 nucleotides read TGTGCCTGCTTGACTAGCGGGACTAGCACAGATACGCAGTATTTT. It specifies CACLTSGTSTDTQYF.

This rearrangement joins TRBV9 to TRBJ2-5; no definite D call. Germline V gene sequence: CDR1 SGDLS, CDR2 YYNGEE. The V end lost 4 bases, the J end lost 4 bases, and 14 bases lay between the germline ends. This CDR3 has 14 residues. The CDR3 DNA sequence: TGTGCCAGCAGCCCCCGGGCCCCGAGAGAGACCCAGTACTTC. Translated: CASSPRAPRETQYF.

This clonotype showed up just a few times. The CDR3 DNA sequence: TGTGCCAGCAGCCCCGCCGGGAAGGTCGGGTACGAGCAGTACTTC. Amino acid sequence: CASSPAGKVGYEQYF. This chain joins TRBV12-3 or TRBV12-4 and TRBJ2-7; D perhaps matches TRBD2 (5 bases). The germline V and J ends were trimmed by 6 bases and 4 bases, with 19 bases remaining between them. CDR3 size: 15 residues.

In its sample, this clonotype was seen a few times. The gene calls are TRBV20-1 and TRBJ1-1; D might be TRBD1 (6 bases). CDR1 and CDR2 from the germline V gene are DFQATT and SNEGSKA (reference sequence). This CDR3 spans 10 amino acids. The CDR3 region has the DNA TGCAGGCCTGGGGGCAATGAAGCTTTCTTT. Protein product: CRPGGNEAFF.